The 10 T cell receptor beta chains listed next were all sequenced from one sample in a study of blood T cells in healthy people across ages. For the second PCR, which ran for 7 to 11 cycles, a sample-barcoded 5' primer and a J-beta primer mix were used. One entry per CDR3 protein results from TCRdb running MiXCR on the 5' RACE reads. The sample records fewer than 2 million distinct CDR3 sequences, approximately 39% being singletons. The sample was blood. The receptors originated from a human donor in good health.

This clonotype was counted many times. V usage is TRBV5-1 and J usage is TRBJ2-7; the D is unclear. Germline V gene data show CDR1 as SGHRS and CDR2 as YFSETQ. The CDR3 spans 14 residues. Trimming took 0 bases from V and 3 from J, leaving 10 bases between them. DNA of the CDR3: TGCGCCAGCAGCTTGGCGACGGATGGCTACGAGCAGTACTTC. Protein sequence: CASSLATDGYEQYF.

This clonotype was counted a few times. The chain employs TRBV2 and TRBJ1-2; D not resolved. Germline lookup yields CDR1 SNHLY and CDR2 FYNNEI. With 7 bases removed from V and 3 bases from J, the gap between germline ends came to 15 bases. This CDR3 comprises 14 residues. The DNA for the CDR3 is TGTGCCAGCATCGGCGCGACGGATTACTATGGCTACACCTTC. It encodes CASIGATDYYGYTF.

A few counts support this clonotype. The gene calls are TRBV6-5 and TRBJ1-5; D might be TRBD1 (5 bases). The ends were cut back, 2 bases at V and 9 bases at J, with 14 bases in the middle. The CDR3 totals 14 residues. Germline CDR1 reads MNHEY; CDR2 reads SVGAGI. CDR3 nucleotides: TGTGCCAGCAGTTACGAAAGGGGAGGGCGGCCCCAGCATTTT. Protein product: CASSYERGGRPQHF.

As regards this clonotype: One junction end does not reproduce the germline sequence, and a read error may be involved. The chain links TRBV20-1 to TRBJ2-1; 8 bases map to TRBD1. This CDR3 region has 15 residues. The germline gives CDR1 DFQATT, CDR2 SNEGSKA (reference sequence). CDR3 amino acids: CGATGGSRGDDEQFF. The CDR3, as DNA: TGCGGTGCTACAGGGGGTTCCCGGGGTGATGATGAGCAGTTCTTC.

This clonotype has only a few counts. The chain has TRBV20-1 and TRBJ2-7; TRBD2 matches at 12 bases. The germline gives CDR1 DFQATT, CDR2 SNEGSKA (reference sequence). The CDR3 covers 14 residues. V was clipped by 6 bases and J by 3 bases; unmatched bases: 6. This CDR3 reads CSALTTSGGYEQYF. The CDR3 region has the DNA TGCAGTGCCTTAACGACTAGCGGGGGCTACGAGCAGTACTTC.

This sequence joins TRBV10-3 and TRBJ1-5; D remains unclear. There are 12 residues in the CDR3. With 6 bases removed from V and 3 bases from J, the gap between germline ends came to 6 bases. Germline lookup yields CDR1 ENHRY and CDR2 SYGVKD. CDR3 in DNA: TGTGCCATCAGCCAGACCAATCAGCCCCAGCATTTT. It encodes CAISQTNQPQHF.

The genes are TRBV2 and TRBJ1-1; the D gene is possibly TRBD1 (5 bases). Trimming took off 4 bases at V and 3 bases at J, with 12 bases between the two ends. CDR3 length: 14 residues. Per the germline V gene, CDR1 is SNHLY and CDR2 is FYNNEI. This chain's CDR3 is CASSAVTGHTEAFF. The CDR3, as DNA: TGTGCCAGCAGTGCGGTAACAGGTCACACTGAAGCTTTCTTT.

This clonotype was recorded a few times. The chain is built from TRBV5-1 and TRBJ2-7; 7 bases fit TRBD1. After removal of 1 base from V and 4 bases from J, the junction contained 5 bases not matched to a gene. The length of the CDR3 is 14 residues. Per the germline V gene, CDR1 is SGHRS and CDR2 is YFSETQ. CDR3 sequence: CASSLQGQQYEQYF. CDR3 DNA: TGCGCCAGCAGCTTGCAGGGACAGCAATACGAGCAGTACTTC.

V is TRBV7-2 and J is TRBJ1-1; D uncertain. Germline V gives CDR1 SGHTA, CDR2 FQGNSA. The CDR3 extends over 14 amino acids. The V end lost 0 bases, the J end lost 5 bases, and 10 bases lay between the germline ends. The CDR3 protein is CASSLAPIQTEAFF. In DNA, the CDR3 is TGTGCCAGCAGCTTAGCCCCGATTCAGACTGAAGCTTTCTTT.

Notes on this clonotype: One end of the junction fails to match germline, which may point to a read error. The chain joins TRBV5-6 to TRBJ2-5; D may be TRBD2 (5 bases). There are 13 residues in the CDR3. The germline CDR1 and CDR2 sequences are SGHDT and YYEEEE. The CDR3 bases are TGTGCCGGCAGCCCTGCCGGGGTGGAGACCCAGTACTTC. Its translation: CAGSPAGVETQYF.